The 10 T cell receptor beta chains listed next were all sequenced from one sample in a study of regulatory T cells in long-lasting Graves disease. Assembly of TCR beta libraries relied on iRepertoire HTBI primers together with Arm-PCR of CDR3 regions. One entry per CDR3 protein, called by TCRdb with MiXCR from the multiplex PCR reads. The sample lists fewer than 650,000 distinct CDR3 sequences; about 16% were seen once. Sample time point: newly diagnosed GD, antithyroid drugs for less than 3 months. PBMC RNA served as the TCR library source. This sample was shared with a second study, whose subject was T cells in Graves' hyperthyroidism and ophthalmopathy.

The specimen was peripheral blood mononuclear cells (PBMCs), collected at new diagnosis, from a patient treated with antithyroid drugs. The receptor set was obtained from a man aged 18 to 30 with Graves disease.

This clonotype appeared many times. CDR3 DNA: TGTGCCAGCAGTCCCGTCCCCTACGAGCAGTACTTC. This gives the protein CASSPVPYEQYF. V usage is TRBV12-3 or TRBV12-4 and J usage is TRBJ2-7; D unclear. The CDR3 is 12 amino acids. Trimming pared 5 bases from V and 2 bases from J, leaving 7 bases between.

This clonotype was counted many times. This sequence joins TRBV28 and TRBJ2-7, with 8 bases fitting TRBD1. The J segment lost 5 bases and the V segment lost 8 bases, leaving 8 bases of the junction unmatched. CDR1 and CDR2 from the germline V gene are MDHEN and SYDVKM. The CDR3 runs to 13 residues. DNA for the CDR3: TGTGCCAGCGGGACAGGAGCTCCTGACGAGCAGTACTTC. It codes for CASGTGAPDEQYF. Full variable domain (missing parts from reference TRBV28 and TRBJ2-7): DVKVTQSSRYLVKRTGEKVFLECVQDMDHENMFWYRQDPGLGLRLIYFSYDVKMKEKGDIPEGYSVSREKKERFSLILESASTNQTSMYLCASGTGAPDEQYFGPGTRLTVT.

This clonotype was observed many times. The CDR3 loop is CASSPSGGSGNTIYF. The DNA of the CDR3 is TGTGCCAGCAGCCCATCCGGGGGCTCTGGAAACACCATATATTTT. This rearrangement joins TRBV28 to TRBJ1-3; D possibly corresponds to TRBD1 (5 bases). The length of the CDR3 is 15 residues. The V gene lost 6 bases and the J gene lost 0 bases, with 12 bases spanning the gap. Looked up from germline, CDR1 is MDHEN and CDR2 is SYDVKM.

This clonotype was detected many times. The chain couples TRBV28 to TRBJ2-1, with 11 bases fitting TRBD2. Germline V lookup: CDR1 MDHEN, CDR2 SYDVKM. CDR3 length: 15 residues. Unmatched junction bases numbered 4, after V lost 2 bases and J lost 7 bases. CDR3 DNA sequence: TGTGCCAGCAGTTTACCCACTAGCGGGAGTAATGAGCAGTTCTTC. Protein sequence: CASSLPTSGSNEQFF.

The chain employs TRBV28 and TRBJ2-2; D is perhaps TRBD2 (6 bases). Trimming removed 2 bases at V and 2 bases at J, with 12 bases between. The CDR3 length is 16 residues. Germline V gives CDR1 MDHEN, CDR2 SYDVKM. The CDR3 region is CASSLQEGLNTGELFF. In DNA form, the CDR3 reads TGTGCCAGCAGTTTACAGGAGGGCCTAAACACCGGGGAGCTGTTTTTT.

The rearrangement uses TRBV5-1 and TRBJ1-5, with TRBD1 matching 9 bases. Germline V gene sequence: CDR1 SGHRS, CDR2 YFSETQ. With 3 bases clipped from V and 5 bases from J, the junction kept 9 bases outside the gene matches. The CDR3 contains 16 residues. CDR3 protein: CASSYRDRETDQPQHF. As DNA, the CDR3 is TGCGCCAGCAGCTACAGGGACAGGGAGACTGATCAGCCCCAGCATTTT.

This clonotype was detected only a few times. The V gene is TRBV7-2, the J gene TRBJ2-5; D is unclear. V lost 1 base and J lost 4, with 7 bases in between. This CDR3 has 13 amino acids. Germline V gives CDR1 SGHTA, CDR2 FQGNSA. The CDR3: CASSLELLETQYF. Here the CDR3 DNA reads TGTGCCAGCAGCTTAGAACTTCTAGAGACCCAGTACTTC.

The chain's CDR3 is CSAQQGGYTF. The CDR3 bases are TGCAGCGCCCAGCAGGGAGGCTACACCTTC. The rearrangement links TRBV29-1 to TRBJ1-2, with a weak D call TRBD1 (5 bases). The ends were cut back, 7 bases at V and 8 bases at J, with 11 bases in the middle. CDR1 and CDR2 from the germline V gene are SQVTM and ANQGSEA. The CDR3 is 10 residues long. Supplemented by reference TRBV29-1 and TRBJ1-2, the full variable domain reads SAVISQKPSRDICQRGTSLTIQCQVDSQVTMMFWYRQQPGQSLTLIATANQGSEATYESGFVIDKFPISRPNLTFSTLTVSNMSPEDSSIYLCSAQQGGYTFGSGTRLTVV.

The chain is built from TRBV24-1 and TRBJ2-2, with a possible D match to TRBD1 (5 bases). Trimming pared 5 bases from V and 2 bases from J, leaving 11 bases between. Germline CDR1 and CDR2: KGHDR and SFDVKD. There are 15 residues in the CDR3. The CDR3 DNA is TGTGCCACCAGTGCCTCAGGGTCTAACACCGGGGAGCTGTTTTTT. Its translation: CATSASGSNTGELFF.

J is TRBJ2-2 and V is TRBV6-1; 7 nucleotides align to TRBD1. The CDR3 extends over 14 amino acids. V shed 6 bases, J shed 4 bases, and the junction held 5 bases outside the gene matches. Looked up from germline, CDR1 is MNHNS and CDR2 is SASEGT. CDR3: CASRGQTFTGELFF. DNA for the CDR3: TGTGCCAGCAGGGGACAGACCTTCACCGGGGAGCTGTTTTTT.